The clone carrying this T cell receptor beta chain was picked up many times. Its antigen is unknown. The sample originates from a study of T cells after yellow fever vaccination. Whole-study findings and limits: By day 5 rather than day 15, the secondary response had peaked, though it was weaker. There was a possibility that FACS-sorted repertoires contained abundant clonotypes contaminating from the bulk population. The CD4 and CD8 compartments had a small share of their clonotypes in common. Most primary-vaccination clones recurred post-booster (approximately 96% CD4, around 90% CD8).

TCRdb recomputed calls from the 5' RACE reads with MiXCR, one row per CDR3 protein. The sample gives 250,000 to 300,000 distinct CDR3 sequences, less than 9.5% of which show up once; about 3% is in the top ten. This CDR3 comprises 15 residues. Germline V CDR1 and CDR2: MNHEY, SVGAGI. V lost 2 bases to trimming and J lost 4 bases, with 13 bases between them. The chain is built from TRBV6-5 and TRBJ2-3; D gene uncertain. The clonotype was recovered from a man younger than 35 who received the YFV17D yellow fever vaccine. This specimen consisted of CD4+ T cells sorted from PBMCs, obtained 5 days after the yellow fever booster vaccination. The CDR3 here is CASSYAEFKSDTQYF. The CDR3 coding sequence is TGTGCCAGCAGTTACGCGGAGTTCAAGTCAGATACGCAGTATTTT.